These 7 T cell receptor beta chains were all obtained from the same sample, sequenced in a study of spatial heterogeneity in lung cancer (dated by TCRdb to between 2018 and 2021). What this sample's time point label stands for: sample taken at primary tumor resection. Without any cell sorting, TCR sequencing was performed on whole RNA extracted either from tumor and nontumor lung tissue or from cryopreserved PBMC samples. The library was generated by 5' RACE. Sequencing was performed on a NextSeq 500. Through fastp at Q25 and MiXCR, TCRdb rebuilt clones from the public reads, retaining in-frame beta chains. Here each entry gathers all rows of one CDR3 protein and keeps the most common genes and DNA. The sample contains 250 or so distinct CDR3 sequences, 20% to 25% of them found a single time. About half of the sample belongs to the ten largest clones. The source was PBMCs, collected at surgery. The origin of the receptors is a male donor with early-stage non-small cell lung cancer.

This clonotype was picked up one time. With the library built for alpha chains, this beta chain is off target and its frequency is not meaningful. The V and J genes are TRBV27 and TRBJ2-5; D gene unclear. There are 14 residues in the CDR3. Trimming took 2 bases from V and 4 from J, leaving 11 bases between them. CDR1 and CDR2 (germline): MNHEY, SMNVEV (reference sequence). The chain's CDR3 is CASSLRFGPETQYF. CDR3 nucleotide sequence: TGTGCCAGCAGTTTAAGGTTCGGACCAGAGACCCAGTACTTC.

Sample share makes this clonotype large. This beta chain appears as a stray read in a library generated for alpha chains; its size is not informative. J is TRBJ2-5 and V is TRBV20-1, with a tentative D call TRBD2 (6 bases). The CDR3 spans 14 residues. The germline V gene encodes CDR1 DFQATT and CDR2 SNEGSKA (reference sequence). V was shortened by 3 bases and J by 5 bases, with 16 bases between the two germline ends. This chain's CDR3 is CSASRGTSGETQYF. The CDR3 region has the DNA TGCAGTGCTAGTCGAGGGACTTCGGGGGAGACCCAGTACTTC.

By its share, this clonotype is large. Since it is a stray read in a library aimed at alpha chains, this beta chain has a size that is not meaningful. This rearrangement joins TRBV30 to TRBJ2-7; tentative D call: TRBD2 (5 bases). V was cut by 5 bases and J by 3 bases, with 14 bases left in between. Germline V gene lookup returns CDR1 GTSNPN and CDR2 SVGIG (reference sequence). The CDR3 sequence is 13 residues long. The DNA for the CDR3 is TGTGCCTGGTCCGTCAAAGCGGTCTACGAGCAGTACTTC. The encoded protein is CAWSVKAVYEQYF.

A note on this clonotype: The library was built for alpha chains, so this beta chain is an off-target read and its size means little. J is TRBJ2-1 and V is TRBV6-2 or TRBV6-3; D not certain. The ends were cut back, 0 bases at V and 10 bases at J, with 10 bases in the middle. CDR3 length: 13 amino acids. The germline CDR1 and CDR2 sequences are MNHEY and SVGEGT. The CDR3 bases are TGTGCCAGCAGTTACTCCGTAGGCGGAGAGCAGTTCTTC. Its protein product is CASSYSVGGEQFF.

This clonotype was detected a few times. The library was built for alpha chains, so this beta chain is an off-target read and its size means little. V is TRBV6-1 and J is TRBJ2-7; TRBD2 matches at 7 bases. The CDR3 contains 13 residues. The V gene's germline CDR1 is MNHNS and CDR2 SASEGT. The trim removed 7 bases at V and 3 bases at J, leaving 6 bases unmatched. The CDR3 DNA sequence: TGTGCCAGCATGGGGGGACTACGCTACGAGCAGTACTTC. It is translated as CASMGGLRYEQYF.

This clonotype has more than one count but fewer than ten. This beta chain slipped into a library made for alpha chains as a stray read, so its size is not meaningful. V is TRBV7-2 and J is TRBJ2-7, with D unresolved. Trimming pared 1 base from V and 6 bases from J, leaving 4 bases between. The CDR3 consists of 11 residues. The germline V gene has CDR1 SGHTA and CDR2 FQGNSA. The CDR3 is CASSLGREQYF. CDR3 bases: TGTGCCAGCAGCTTAGGGCGCGAGCAGTACTTC.

By frequency in the sample, this clonotype is large. Being off target in a library aimed at alpha chains, this beta chain has a size of little meaning. The chain joins TRBV27 to TRBJ2-2; TRBD1 is a possible D gene (5 bases). With 2 bases removed from V and 9 bases from J, the gap between germline ends came to 13 bases. Germline V gene sequence: CDR1 MNHEY, CDR2 SMNVEV (reference sequence). The CDR3 is 14 residues long. The CDR3 loop reads CASSLGAAARELFF. The CDR3 bases are TGTGCCAGCAGTTTAGGGGCGGCAGCCAGGGAGCTGTTTTTT.